The entry that follows covers one T cell receptor (beta chain) sequence. The data were obtained in a study of blood T cell repertoires in COVID-19. In the study overall: Spain, Italy and the United States supplied samples that represented acute and convalescent COVID-19.

This CDR3 contains 13 residues. Trimming removed 5 bases at V and 0 bases at J, with 6 bases between. Germline values: CDR1 SGHRS, CDR2 YFSETQ. Clones were sequenced by immunoSEQ multiplex PCR, and TCRdb holds only the in-frame ones, with some missing. In the table there are fewer than 200,000 clones, roughly 76% of which are singletons. Patients at the Seattle site were enrolled during active infection and followed longitudinally. The rearrangement uses TRBV5-1 and TRBJ1-5; no clear D. This clonotype was sampled from a woman older than 75 with COVID-19, enrolled during active disease. Sequencing was done on a sample of peripheral blood. The CDR3 nucleotides are TGCGCCAGCAGATCGGGTAGCAATCAGCCCCAGCATTTT. This codes for CASRSGSNQPQHF.